This TCR beta chain originates from a study of CD8+ T cells in alopecia areata. As the sequencing template, cDNA was produced by extracting RNA and reverse transcribing it. Measured with immunoSEQ multiplex PCR; TCRdb has only the in-frame clones, and not every one. Found here are more than 200,000 clones, around 66% of them singletons; the top ten hold 1.2%. Study conclusions and caveats: Normal scalp had lower clonality than lesional scalp, with alopecia totalis/universalis lesions showing this most strongly.

The CDR3 is made up of 12 amino acids. With V trimmed by 3 bases and J by 8 bases, 3 bases remained unmatched. The germline CDR1 and CDR2 sequences are MNHEY and SMNVEV (reference sequence). The treatment here: oral pan-JAK inhibitor, 5-10 mg twice daily. Sampling of alopecia areata patients yielded lesional scalp punch biopsies as well as peripheral blood. Isolation of CD4+ and CD8+ T cells from PBMCs was achieved by sorting. Regarding this clone: Its target is unknown.

The source was CD4+ T cells sorted from blood, collected around week 44, from a patient treated with tofacitinib. This chain connects TRBV27 to TRBJ1-2; 7 bases match TRBD1. The receptor was isolated from a human donor with alopecia areata. The CDR3 DNA follows: TGTGCCAGCAGTTTCGTAGGGGGCGGCTACACCTTC. Its protein is CASSFVGGGYTF.